Shown below are 11 T cell receptor beta chains from a single sample sequenced in a study of shared clonotypes between healthy human individuals. Generated by immunoSEQ multiplex PCR, the TCRdb table keeps only in-frame clones and is missing some. The sample has 2,500,000 or so clones, 85% to 95% seen once. The sequenced sample was naive CD4+ T cells from PBMCs. Subset of the sample: CD45RA+ positively selected. These receptors all stem from a man between 18 and 35 years old in good health. Some clones in this sample may be carry-over from other donors' samples.

This clone occurred once. For the CDR3, the DNA is TGTGCCAGCAGTGAGACAGGGAGAACGGGTGAAAAACTGTTTTTT. This encodes CASSETGRTGEKLFF. The V and J genes are TRBV28 and TRBJ1-4; TRBD1 matches at 7 bases. The V and J ends lost 5 bases and 7 bases, in that order; junction bases with no gene match: 10. In germline, CDR1 is MDHEN, CDR2 SYDVKM. The CDR3 is 15 amino acids.

The DNA for the CDR3 is TGTGCCAGCAGTGATCCGGGACAGGGGGCCGCAGATACGCAGTATTTT. Amino acid sequence: CASSDPGQGAADTQYF. V and J are TRBV6-1 and TRBJ2-3, with 12 bases identical to TRBD1. This CDR3 spans 16 amino acids. CDR1 is MNHNS, CDR2 SASEGT, per germline. V shed 3 bases, J shed 4 bases, and the junction held 5 bases outside the gene matches.

This chain links TRBV7-9 with TRBJ1-1, with D tentatively TRBD1 (5 bases). V lost 3 bases, J lost 4 bases, and 9 bases lay in between. This CDR3 comprises 13 residues. Germline V gene lookup returns CDR1 SEHNR and CDR2 FQNEAQ (reference sequence). The CDR3 nucleotides read TGTGCCAGCAGCTTTGGGGCGGTCACTGAAGCTTTCTTT. This encodes CASSFGAVTEAFF.

V and J are TRBV19 and TRBJ2-7, with D possibly being TRBD2 (5 bases). Germline CDR1 and CDR2: LNHDA and SQIVND (reference sequence). Trimming removed 0 bases at V and 6 bases at J, with 12 bases between. The CDR3 spans 14 residues. CDR3 protein: CASSIDQRASEQYF. For the CDR3, the DNA is TGTGCCAGTAGTATAGATCAGAGGGCCAGCGAGCAGTACTTC.

This clone was seen only a few times. The gene calls are TRBV5-4 and TRBJ1-2, with D uncertain. V was shortened by 0 bases and J by 7 bases, with 16 bases between the two germline ends. The CDR3 consists of 15 residues. Germline loops: CDR1 SGHNT, CDR2 YYREEE (reference sequence). The CDR3 spells CASSLARQAGVGYTF. In DNA, the CDR3 is TGTGCCAGCAGCTTGGCCCGGCAGGCCGGGGTTGGCTACACCTTC.

V and J are TRBV9 and TRBJ2-1; 7 positions agree with TRBD2. The CDR3 is 16 residues long. Germline CDR1 is SGDLS and CDR2 is YYNGEE. The V segment lost 4 bases and the J segment 4 bases; nucleotides outside the gene matches: 11. The DNA for the CDR3 is TGTGCCAGCAGCCTACTAGCGCTTACTACTTACAATGAGCAGTTCTTC. As protein: CASSLLALTTYNEQFF.

This sequence joins TRBV7-3 and TRBJ2-3, with D tentatively TRBD1 (6 bases). Germline V gene data show CDR1 as SGHTA and CDR2 as FQGTGA. V was shortened by 5 bases and J by 4 bases, with 13 bases between the two germline ends. There are 14 residues in the CDR3. CDR3 DNA sequence: TGTGCCAGCAGCCAACAGGGTAGTGCAGATACGCAGTATTTT. This codes for CASSQQGSADTQYF.

The chain is built from TRBV7-8 and TRBJ1-2; 8 positions agree with TRBD1. The length of the CDR3 is 16 residues. Germline CDR1 and CDR2: SGHVS and FQNEAQ. V shed 2 bases, J shed 5 bases, and the junction held 10 bases outside the gene matches. The CDR3 reads CASSLSPRTGLYGYTF. The CDR3 coding sequence is TGTGCCAGCAGCTTATCACCCCGGACAGGGCTATATGGCTACACCTTC.

The chain is built from TRBV11-2 and TRBJ1-1, with unresolved D. The CDR3 loop spans 15 amino acids. The germline V and J ends were trimmed by 5 bases and 5 bases, with 18 bases remaining between them. Germline V gives CDR1 SGHAT, CDR2 FQNNGV. The CDR3 is CASSPLRLDNTEAFF. CDR3 sequence (DNA): TGTGCCAGCAGCCCACTACGTTTGGATAATACTGAAGCTTTCTTT.

V usage is TRBV9 and J usage is TRBJ2-5, with 7 bases fitting TRBD2. CDR1 SGDLS and CDR2 YYNGEE come from the germline V gene. V was pared by 0 bases and J by 2 bases, with 10 bases of the junction left unmatched. The CDR3 has 17 amino acids. CDR3 protein: CASSVGEGTGLQETQYF. DNA of the CDR3: TGTGCCAGCAGCGTAGGGGAGGGAACGGGACTACAAGAGACCCAGTACTTC.

V gene TRBV11-2 combines with J gene TRBJ1-1; D call uncertain. Germline assignment: CDR1 SGHAT and CDR2 FQNNGV. This CDR3 is 16 amino acids long. The V end lost 5 bases, the J end lost 3 bases, and 19 bases lay between the germline ends. This chain's CDR3 is CASSRTARGGDTEAFF. CDR3 nucleotide sequence: TGTGCCAGCAGCCGCACAGCTCGGGGTGGGGACACTGAAGCTTTCTTT.